Following are 3 T cell receptor beta chains from one sample sequenced in a study of T cell clones after liver transplantation. Sequencing used immunoSEQ multiplex PCR; TCRdb keeps in-frame clones, though not all of them. This table holds fewer than 85,000 clones, around four fifths found once. The sample here was CD4+ T cells from blood, taken at the 22-month timepoint. These receptors all stem from a human patient who received a liver transplant. Some T cells may be transferred from the graft donor.

A single count supports this clone. This chain uses TRBV6-6 with TRBJ2-2; the match to TRBD2 covers 7 bases. Per germline, CDR1 MNHNY and CDR2 SVGAGI (reference sequence). V shed 7 bases, J shed 3 bases, and the junction held 5 bases outside the gene matches. The CDR3 extends over 14 amino acids. CDR3: CASNQGLYTGELFF. CDR3 sequence (DNA): TGTGCCAGCAATCAGGGACTATACACCGGGGAGCTGTTTTTT.

J is TRBJ1-4 and V is TRBV5-4; D may be TRBD1 (6 bases). This CDR3 contains 13 residues. V shed 3 bases and J shed 5 bases, with 8 bases lying between them. CDR1 and CDR2 from the germline V gene are SGHNT and YYREEE (reference sequence). This CDR3 reads CASSYQGNEKLFF. The CDR3 region has the DNA TGTGCCAGCAGCTATCAGGGGAATGAAAAACTGTTTTTT.

This clone is categorized as medium-sized. This sequence joins TRBV6-5 and TRBJ1-5; D not certain. Germline CDR1 MNHEY, CDR2 SVGAGI. Trimming took off 0 bases at V and 10 bases at J, with 10 bases between the two ends. This CDR3 is built from 13 residues. CDR3 sequence: CASSYSTTDPQHF. The CDR3 nucleotides are TGTGCCAGCAGTTACTCGACGACCGACCCCCAGCATTTT.